The clone carrying this T cell receptor beta chain was seen a single time. The naive CD8 fraction comprised CD45RO-negative cells positively selected for CCR7 and excluded terminally differentiated effector memory CD45RA+ cells. This sample is drawn from a study of shared clonotypes between healthy human individuals. J gave up 5 bases and V 4 bases, and 9 bases lay outside the gene matches. CDR3 length: 17 residues. CDR1 and CDR2 (germline): SGHDT, YYEEEE. TCRdb's table, derived via immunoSEQ multiplex PCR, lists solely in-frame clones and lacks some. The data contain approximately 720,000 clones, 90% to 95% of them seen just once; the ten biggest clones take up 24%.

The rearrangement links TRBV5-6 to TRBJ2-3; 14 bases align to TRBD2. Sequences were obtained from naive CD8+ T cells sorted from blood. The source is a man aged 25 to 45 in good health. The CDR3 region has the DNA TGTGCCAGCAGCCCCCCCATGGGACTAGCGGGAGTAGATACGCAGTATTTT. The encoded protein is CASSPPMGLAGVDTQYF.